These 2 T cell receptor beta chains share one sample of origin, sequenced in a study of cytomegalovirus exposure and HLA in healthy donors. The PCR made use of 60 Vbeta and 13 Jbeta primers. Some clones are missing from TCRdb's copy, which holds only in-frame ones; the method was immunoSEQ multiplex PCR. Among about 210,000 clones listed, about 81% were seen once. Sequencing was performed on PBMCs. All receptors come from a man aged 35 to 55 in good health and CMV-seropositive.

A single count supports this clone. The chain recombines TRBV10-1 with TRBJ2-2; 8 bases are a match to TRBD1. The germline CDR1 and CDR2 sequences are WNHNN and SYGVQD (reference sequence). V lost 4 bases and J lost 4; bases outside the gene matches: 14. The CDR3 contains 18 residues. The CDR3, as DNA: TGCGCCAGCAGTGGGAACCAGGGGGCGGTTGAAGGCACCGGGGAGCTGTTTTTT. Its translation is CASSGNQGAVEGTGELFF.

The chain uses TRBV10-1 and TRBJ2-5, with TRBD2 matching 8 bases. CDR3 length: 18 residues. Looked up from germline, CDR1 is WNHNN and CDR2 is SYGVQD (reference sequence). The junction had 22 bases not matched to a gene; V was cut back by 3 bases and J by 10 bases. This CDR3 reads CASSDNRGLAGRIGVQYF. In DNA form, the CDR3 reads TGCGCCAGCAGTGACAACCGAGGCCTAGCGGGCCGAATAGGGGTCCAGTACTTC.